The text below deals with one T cell receptor beta chain. It has no known antigen specificity. Base qualities were left out, and no much larger clone turns up one base away. This record comes from a study of control samples from healthy donors and cancer patients (dated by TCRdb to 2020 to 2021). Library prep was done by the immunoSEQ multiplex PCR assay. The table comes from immuneACCESS by way of TCRdb, which keeps in-frame sequences with V and J called. Part of the clones is missing from these tables; in studies checked, under half for an unresolved V gene and the rest for unknown reasons. This sample comprises fewer than 150,000 clones, approximately 90% of them detected only once. The ten biggest clones cover 7.8% of the sample. The trim is 4 bases for V and 1 base for J, with a gap of 8 bases between the germline ends. The CDR3 numbers 13 residues from cysteine through phenylalanine. Just CDR3 DNA is preserved here, 39 bases in frame from base 1. According to the germline V gene (reference sequence), CDR1 reads LGHDT and CDR2 reads YNNKEL.

The sequence came from a woman aged 18-35 years in good health. The chain is made from TRBV3-1 (or the pseudogene TRBV3-2) and TRBJ2-7; the D segment cannot be called with confidence. Sample: blood. Here is the DNA: TGTGCCAGCAGCCCGGACGCGTCCTACGAGCAGTACTTC. The translation is CASSPDASYEQYF.